The 29 T cell receptor beta chains reported below all come from one sample, sequenced in a study of regulatory T cells in long-lasting Graves disease. Building of the TCR beta libraries involved iRepertoire HTBI primers and Arm-PCR of CDR3 regions. TCRdb reanalysed the multiplex PCR reads using MiXCR and keeps one entry per CDR3 protein. The sample lists 650,000 to 700,000 distinct CDR3 sequences; roughly 30% were seen once. Described time point: persistent/refractory GD, antithyroid drugs over 5 years with positive TRAb. PBMC RNA was the source of the TCR library. Here the sequenced sample was peripheral blood mononuclear cells (PBMCs), taken when the disease was refractory, from a patient treated with antithyroid drugs. The receptors here all came from a female donor with Graves disease.

This rearrangement joins TRBV15 to TRBJ1-2, with D tentatively TRBD1 (6 bases). Trimming removed 1 base at V and 6 bases at J, with 12 bases between. Germline values: CDR1 LNHNV, CDR2 YYDKDF (reference sequence). CDR3 size: 14 residues. Here the CDR3 reads CATSRVQGLNGYTF. The CDR3 nucleotides read TGTGCCACCAGCAGAGTACAGGGACTAAATGGCTACACCTTC.

In the case of this clonotype: The DNA is left out, because the CDR3 cannot be placed on it with certainty; the CDR3 is given as TCRdb lists it. The J gene is TRBJ2-7, the V gene TRBV20-1; TRBD1, as called in the table, went unchecked against the DNA. 17 amino acids form the CDR3, both terminal residues included. Germline CDR1 reads DFQATT; CDR2 reads SNEGSKA (reference sequence). The CDR3 is CSARDQVFWRQNYEQYF.

This clonotype appeared a few times. This chain joins TRBV19 and TRBJ2-7; TRBD2 matches at 9 bases. V gave up 4 bases and J gave up 6 bases; unmatched junction bases: 4. The length of the CDR3 is 13 residues. Looked up from germline, CDR1 is LNHDA and CDR2 is SQIVND (reference sequence). CDR3 sequence (DNA): TGTGCCAGTAGTACGGTTAGCGGGAGCGAGCAGTACTTC. It is translated as CASSTVSGSEQYF. Using reference TRBV19 and TRBJ2-7 for the parts outside the CDR3, the full variable domain is DGGITQSPKYLFRKEGQNVTLSCEQNLNHDAMYWYRQDPGQGLRLIYYSQIVNDFQKGDIAEGYSVSREKKESFPLTVTSAQKNPTAFYLCASSTVSGSEQYFGPGTRLTVT.

This chain links TRBV3-1 with TRBJ1-2; a possible D gene is TRBD1 (5 bases). CDR1 LGHDT and CDR2 YNNKEL come from the germline V gene (reference sequence). V lost 1 base, J lost 7 bases, and 16 bases lay in between. The CDR3 runs to 15 residues. Written as DNA, the CDR3 is TGTGCCAGCAGCCAAGTTCGAGGGGTGGGGAGTGGCTACACCTTC. This encodes CASSQVRGVGSGYTF.

This clonotype has only one observation. The rearrangement links TRBV6-1 to TRBJ2-5; D remains ambiguous. CDR3 length: 14 amino acids. V was pared by 1 base and J by 5 bases, with 11 bases between. Looked up from germline, CDR1 is MNHNS and CDR2 is SASEGT. The CDR3 here is CASSEGWVGETQYF. CDR3 in DNA: TGTGCCAGCAGTGAAGGGTGGGTCGGGGAGACCCAGTACTTC.

This clonotype was counted ten times or more. The chain employs TRBV2 and TRBJ1-1, with a tentative D call TRBD1 (5 bases). This CDR3 has 15 amino acids. The germline CDR1 and CDR2 sequences are SNHLY and FYNNEI. V shed 5 bases and J shed 0 bases, with 13 bases lying between them. The DNA for the CDR3 is TGTGCCAGCAGTCGAGACAGCTTCATGAACACTGAAGCTTTCTTT. Protein: CASSRDSFMNTEAFF.

This clonotype was observed a few times. The V and J genes are TRBV27 and TRBJ1-1; D remains ambiguous. Trimming shortened V by 2 bases and J by 11 bases, and 3 bases separated the two germline ends. The germline gives CDR1 MNHEY, CDR2 SMNVEV (reference sequence). This CDR3 is 9 amino acids long. This chain's CDR3 is CASSLEAFF. The CDR3, as DNA: TGTGCCAGCAGTTTAGAGGCTTTCTTT.

This sequence joins TRBV25-1 and TRBJ1-6, with TRBD1 as a possible D gene (6 bases). CDR3 length equals 14 residues. Germline V gene data show CDR1 as MGHDK and CDR2 as SYGVNS. V dropped 5 bases and J dropped 8 bases, with 13 bases sitting between them. As DNA, the CDR3 is TGTGCCAGCAGTTTACAGGGCCCCTATTCACCCCTCCACTTT. Protein sequence: CASSLQGPYSPLHF.

This chain connects TRBV6-2 or TRBV6-3 to TRBJ2-5; 11 nucleotides line up with TRBD2. Trimming at V came to 0 bases and at J to 5 bases, leaving 8 bases not matched to a gene. CDR1 and CDR2 (germline): MNHEY, SVGEGT. This CDR3 has 17 residues. The CDR3 coding sequence is TGTGCCAGCAGTTACTCGATGGGGCTAGCGGGAGGCGAGACCCAGTACTTC. It specifies CASSYSMGLAGGETQYF.

The genes are TRBV5-1 and TRBJ1-2; 9 bases map to TRBD1. This CDR3 contains 15 residues. Trimming removed 4 bases from V and 5 bases from J; junction bases left unmatched: 9. Germline assignment: CDR1 SGHRS and CDR2 YFSETQ. CDR3 sequence: CASSSNRGLDYGYTF. Written as DNA, the CDR3 is TGCGCCAGCAGCAGTAACAGGGGGCTTGATTATGGCTACACCTTC.

This clonotype has more than one count but fewer than ten. The gene calls are TRBV3-1 and TRBJ1-1; D gene ambiguous. Germline CDR1 reads LGHDT; CDR2 reads YNNKEL (reference sequence). The CDR3 loop spans 14 amino acids. V lost 4 bases and J 8 bases, leaving 17 bases between the germline ends. The CDR3 nucleotides are TGTGCCAGCAGCCCCATGGCGTCCTTCAGGGAAGCTTTCTTT. It translates to CASSPMASFREAFF.

The chain couples TRBV5-1 to TRBJ1-6; D unclear. The germline V gene has CDR1 SGHRS and CDR2 YFSETQ. The CDR3 contains 15 residues. V gave up 0 bases and J gave up 9 bases, with 13 bases separating them. For the CDR3, the DNA is TGCGCCAGCAGCTTGGTGACGGAACGGACTTCACCCCTCCACTTT. Protein sequence: CASSLVTERTSPLHF.

This clonotype was observed a handful of times. The chain recombines TRBV6-1 with TRBJ2-7, with TRBD1 identical over 7 bases. The J segment lost 6 bases and the V segment lost 6 bases, leaving 8 bases of the junction unmatched. Germline V gene lookup returns CDR1 MNHNS and CDR2 SASEGT. This CDR3 is built from 13 residues. CDR3 residues: CASRRQGRVEQYF. CDR3 nucleotide sequence: TGTGCCAGCAGAAGACAGGGCCGTGTCGAGCAGTACTTC.

The chain is built from TRBV19 and TRBJ1-4; the D gene is possibly TRBD1 (5 bases). CDR1 and CDR2 (germline): LNHDA, SQIVND (reference sequence). CDR3 length: 14 residues. The ends were cut back, 3 bases at V and 8 bases at J, with 13 bases in the middle. The CDR3 DNA reads TGTGCCAGTAGTATTAGCCTGAGGGGCGAAAAACTGTTTTTT. It is translated as CASSISLRGEKLFF. Complete variable domain (other parts from reference TRBV19 and TRBJ1-4): DGGITQSPKYLFRKEGQNVTLSCEQNLNHDAMYWYRQDPGQGLRLIYYSQIVNDFQKGDIAEGYSVSREKKESFPLTVTSAQKNPTAFYLCASSISLRGEKLFFGSGTQLSVL.

This clonotype was seen ten or more times. This chain joins TRBV20-1 and TRBJ2-7; the match to TRBD2 covers 7 bases. Trimming at V came to 1 base and at J to 2 bases, leaving 5 bases not matched to a gene. Germline CDR1 is DFQATT and CDR2 is SNEGSKA (reference sequence). The CDR3 sequence is 14 residues long. CDR3 sequence: CSARVVAGTYEQYF. CDR3 nucleotides: TGCAGTGCTAGAGTAGTAGCGGGTACCTACGAGCAGTACTTC.

The V gene is TRBV6-2 or TRBV6-3, the J gene TRBJ2-2; TRBD1 aligns across 9 bases. Losses at the gene ends were 1 base for V and 6 bases for J; bases not matched to a gene: 3. Per germline, CDR1 MNHEY and CDR2 SVGEGT. This CDR3 is built from 15 residues. Here the CDR3 DNA reads TGTGCCAGCAGTTACTGGGGACAGGGTGCCGGGGAGCTGTTTTTT. Translating gives CASSYWGQGAGELFF.

This clonotype came up many times. The rearrangement joins TRBV12-3 or TRBV12-4 to TRBJ2-7; a possible D gene is TRBD2 (7 bases). This CDR3 contains 13 residues. With 6 bases removed from V and 2 bases from J, the gap between germline ends came to 11 bases. The CDR3 region is CASSPGGPYEQYF. The DNA for the CDR3 is TGTGCCAGCAGCCCCGGGGGGCCCTACGAGCAGTACTTC.

The chain joins TRBV19 to TRBJ1-2, with TRBD1 identical over 7 bases. The CDR3 covers 17 residues. CDR1 LNHDA and CDR2 SQIVND come from the germline V gene (reference sequence). V shed 2 bases, J shed 4 bases, and the junction held 13 bases outside the gene matches. The DNA of the CDR3 is TGTGCCAGTAGTATATTCGCGACAGGGTTGACTACCTATGGCTACACCTTC. This sequence encodes CASSIFATGLTTYGYTF.

The chain recombines TRBV3-1 with TRBJ1-5; 8 bases map to TRBD1. CDR1 is LGHDT and CDR2 is YNNKEL in the germline V gene (reference sequence). With V trimmed by 1 base and J by 3 bases, 5 bases remained unmatched. The CDR3 runs to 16 residues. The CDR3 bases are TGTGCCAGCAGCCAAGCCGGGACAGGTTCCAATCAGCCCCAGCATTTT. Protein product: CASSQAGTGSNQPQHF.

This chain connects TRBV5-1 to TRBJ1-1; 8 positions match TRBD1. This CDR3 spans 16 amino acids. Germline V lookup: CDR1 SGHRS, CDR2 YFSETQ. V gave up 0 bases and J gave up 4 bases; unmatched junction bases: 8. In nucleotides, the CDR3 is TGCGCCAGCAGCTTGGGGGCAGGGGGCGCCTCCACTGAAGCTTTCTTT. Translation gives CASSLGAGGASTEAFF.

The chain is built from TRBV13 and TRBJ2-5; D not resolved. The CDR3 runs 16 residues. Germline V lookup: CDR1 PRHDT, CDR2 FYEKMQ (reference sequence). V lost 1 base and J lost 6, with 18 bases in between. The CDR3 nucleotides are TGTGCCAGCAGCTTAGAGGGTAGGCTGGCTGATCAGACCCAGTACTTC. It specifies CASSLEGRLADQTQYF.

This clonotype appeared a few times. This chain uses TRBV5-4 with TRBJ2-7; D possibly matches TRBD1 or TRBD2 (5 bases each). V dropped 0 bases and J dropped 1 base, with 8 bases sitting between them. From germline, CDR1 is SGHNT and CDR2 YYREEE (reference sequence). The CDR3 sequence is 14 residues long. The CDR3: CASSLEGTSYEQYF. The CDR3 coding sequence is TGTGCCAGCAGCTTGGAAGGGACGTCCTACGAGCAGTACTTC.

This clonotype has a handful of counts. The chain links TRBV9 to TRBJ2-5, with D unclear. This CDR3 has 15 residues. Germline values: CDR1 SGDLS, CDR2 YYNGEE. V lost 3 bases and J lost 1, with 13 bases in between. The DNA for the CDR3 is TGTGCCAGCAGCGCCCATCCTACGGCCCAAGAGACCCAGTACTTC. Its translation: CASSAHPTAQETQYF. Complete variable domain (other parts from reference TRBV9 and TRBJ2-5): DSGVTQTPKHLITATGQRVTLRCSPRSGDLSVYWYQQSLDQGLQFLIQYYNGEERAKGNILERFSAQQFPDLHSELNLSSLELGDSALYFCASSAHPTAQETQYFGPGTRLLVL.

The chain links TRBV5-1 to TRBJ2-7; D is perhaps TRBD2 (6 bases). Between the trimmed V and J ends, which lost 0 bases and 3 bases, there was a span of 13 bases. The CDR3 loop spans 15 amino acids. Germline values: CDR1 SGHRS, CDR2 YFSETQ. The CDR3 reads CASSLAAGFNYEQYF. Written as DNA, the CDR3 is TGCGCCAGCAGCTTGGCTGCGGGATTTAACTACGAGCAGTACTTC.

The V call is TRBV7-9, the J call TRBJ1-2; D is uncertain. Germline CDR1 SEHNR, CDR2 FQNEAQ (reference sequence). This CDR3 is built from 14 residues. The V end lost 0 bases, the J end lost 6 bases, and 11 bases lay between the germline ends. CDR3 amino acids: CASSLAVGSDGYTF. In nucleotides, the CDR3 is TGTGCCAGCAGCTTAGCGGTGGGGTCGGATGGCTACACCTTC.

This clonotype was counted a few times. The chain has TRBV12-3 or TRBV12-4 and TRBJ2-7; tentatively, D is TRBD1 (6 bases). The V and J ends lost 5 bases and 2 bases respectively, with 10 bases between them. The CDR3 runs to 13 residues. The CDR3 DNA sequence: TGTGCCAGCAGTCGGACAGAGGCCTACGAGCAGTACTTC. Its translation is CASSRTEAYEQYF.

J is TRBJ2-3 and V is TRBV6-4, with D possibly being TRBD1 (6 bases). V lost 6 bases, J lost 2 bases, and 12 bases lay in between. This CDR3 has 14 amino acids. Germline loops: CDR1 MRHNA, CDR2 SNTAGT. CDR3 sequence reads: CASSWTESTDTQYF. CDR3 nucleotide sequence: TGTGCCAGCAGCTGGACAGAATCCACAGATACGCAGTATTTT.

The rearrangement joins TRBV20-1 to TRBJ2-2; weak D call: TRBD2 (5 bases). The CDR3 consists of 14 residues. Trimming left V 6 bases short and J 7 bases short, with 18 bases between. In germline, CDR1 is DFQATT, CDR2 SNEGSKA (reference sequence). Here the CDR3 DNA reads TGCAGTGCCTCTCTAGGAGGCGCGTACGGGGAGCTGTTTTTT. As protein: CSASLGGAYGELFF.

This clonotype occurred a few times. The chain carries TRBV30 and TRBJ2-7; 10 nucleotides align to TRBD2. CDR1 and CDR2 (germline): GTSNPN, SVGIG (reference sequence). Unmatched junction bases numbered 4, after V lost 0 bases and J lost 5 bases. This CDR3 is 14 amino acids long. The CDR3 region has the DNA TGTGCCTGGAGTGTTGGAGCGGGAGGGGACGAGCAGTACTTC. The encoded protein is CAWSVGAGGDEQYF.